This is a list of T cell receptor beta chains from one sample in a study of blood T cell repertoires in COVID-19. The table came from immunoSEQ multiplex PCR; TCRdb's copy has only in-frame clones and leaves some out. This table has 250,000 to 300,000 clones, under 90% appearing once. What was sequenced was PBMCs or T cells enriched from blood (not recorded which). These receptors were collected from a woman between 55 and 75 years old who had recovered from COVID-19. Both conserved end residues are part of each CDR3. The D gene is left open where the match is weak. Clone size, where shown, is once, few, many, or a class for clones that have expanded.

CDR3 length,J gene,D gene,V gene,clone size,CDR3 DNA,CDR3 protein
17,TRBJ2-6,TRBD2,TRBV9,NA,TGTGCCAGCAGCGTAGACGTAGCGGGAGGTGGGGCCAACGTCCTGACTTTC,CASSVDVAGGGANVLTF
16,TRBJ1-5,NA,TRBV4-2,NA,TGTGCCAGCAGCCAAGAATCCCCTCTCGTGGCTCAGCCCCAGCATTTT,CASSQESPLVAQPQHF
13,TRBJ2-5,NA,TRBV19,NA,TGTGCCAGTAGTCCTGACCCCGGGGAGACCCAGTACTTC,CASSPDPGETQYF
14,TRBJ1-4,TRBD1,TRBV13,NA,TGTGCCAGCAGCCTGGGACAGATTAATGAAAAACTGTTTTTT,CASSLGQINEKLFF
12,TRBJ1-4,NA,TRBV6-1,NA,TGTGCCAGCACGGCATCTAGGGAAAAACTGTTTTTT,CASTASREKLFF
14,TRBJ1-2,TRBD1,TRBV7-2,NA,TGTGCCAGCAGCCCCCGACAGGGGGACTATGGCTACACCTTC,CASSPRQGDYGYTF
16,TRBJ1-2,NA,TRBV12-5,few,TGTGCTAGTGGTTTGGTAGTATCTGGGGAAGCGGGCGGCTACACCTTC,CASGLVVSGEAGGYTF
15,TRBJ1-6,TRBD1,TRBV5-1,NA,TGCGCCAGCAGCTTGGGACAGGGCACAAATTCGCCCCTCCACTTT,CASSLGQGTNSPLHF
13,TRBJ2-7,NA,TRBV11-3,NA,TGTGCCAGCAGCTTGCAGGACAGCTACGAGCAGTACTTC,CASSLQDSYEQYF
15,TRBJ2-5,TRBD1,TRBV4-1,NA,TGCGCCAGCAGCAAAAACCCGGACAGGGAAGAGACCCAGTACTTC,CASSKNPDREETQYF
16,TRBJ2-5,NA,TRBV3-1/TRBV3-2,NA,TGTGCCAGCAGCCGCACCATGGGGCCTATTTGGGAGACCCAGTACTTC,CASSRTMGPIWETQYF
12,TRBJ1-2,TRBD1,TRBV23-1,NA,TGCGCCAGCTGGACAGGGAAGGGTGGCTACACCTTC,CASWTGKGGYTF
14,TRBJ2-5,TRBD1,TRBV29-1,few,TGCAGCGTTTCTGAAGGACAGGGAGCCGAGACCCAGTACTTC,CSVSEGQGAETQYF
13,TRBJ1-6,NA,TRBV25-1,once,TGTGCCAGCAGGGCACTAAATAATTCACCCCTCCACTTT,CASRALNNSPLHF
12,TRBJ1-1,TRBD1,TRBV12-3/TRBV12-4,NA,TGTGCCAGCAGCCTCGGACAGGGCAATCCCCTATTT,CASSLGQGNPLF
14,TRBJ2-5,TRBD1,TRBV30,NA,TGTGCCTGGAGTCTAGGGACAGTACAAGAGACCCAGTACTTC,CAWSLGTVQETQYF
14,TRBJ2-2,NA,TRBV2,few,TGTGCCAGCAGCCGCAACTTGGAGGCCGGGGAGCTGTTTTTT,CASSRNLEAGELFF
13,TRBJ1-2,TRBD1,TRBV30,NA,TGTGCCTCCTCGACAGGGGACGCCTATGGCTACACCTTC,CASSTGDAYGYTF
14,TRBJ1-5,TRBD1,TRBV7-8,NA,TGTGCCAGCAGCGTCCAGGGGGCTCCTCAGCCCCAGCATTTT,CASSVQGAPQPQHF
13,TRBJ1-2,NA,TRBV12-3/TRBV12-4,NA,TGTGCCAGCAGTTTCGGGCGCGGGTATGGCTACACCTTC,CASSFGRGYGYTF
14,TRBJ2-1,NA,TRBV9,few,TGTGCCAGCGGCGATGAGGACAGATGGAATGAGCAGTTCTTC,CASGDEDRWNEQFF
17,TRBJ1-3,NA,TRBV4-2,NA,TGTGCCAGCAGCCAAGATAGCGGGGACATCTCTGGAAACACCATATATTTT,CASSQDSGDISGNTIYF
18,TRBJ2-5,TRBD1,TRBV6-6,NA,TGTGCCAGCAGTCCCCGCCGTGGACAGGGCCCCCTAGGAGAGACCCAGTACTTC,CASSPRRGQGPLGETQYF
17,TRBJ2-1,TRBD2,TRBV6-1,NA,TGTGCCAGCAGTGAAAAGTCGGGACTAGCGGGAGTCAATGAGCAGTTCTTC,CASSEKSGLAGVNEQFF
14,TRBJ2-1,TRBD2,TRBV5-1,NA,TGCGCCAGCAGCTTAAAGCGGGATGGAAATGAGCAGTTCTTC,CASSLKRDGNEQFF
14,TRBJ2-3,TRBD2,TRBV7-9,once,TGTGCCAGCAGCCGGGACTACTTCACAGATACGCAGTATTTT,CASSRDYFTDTQYF